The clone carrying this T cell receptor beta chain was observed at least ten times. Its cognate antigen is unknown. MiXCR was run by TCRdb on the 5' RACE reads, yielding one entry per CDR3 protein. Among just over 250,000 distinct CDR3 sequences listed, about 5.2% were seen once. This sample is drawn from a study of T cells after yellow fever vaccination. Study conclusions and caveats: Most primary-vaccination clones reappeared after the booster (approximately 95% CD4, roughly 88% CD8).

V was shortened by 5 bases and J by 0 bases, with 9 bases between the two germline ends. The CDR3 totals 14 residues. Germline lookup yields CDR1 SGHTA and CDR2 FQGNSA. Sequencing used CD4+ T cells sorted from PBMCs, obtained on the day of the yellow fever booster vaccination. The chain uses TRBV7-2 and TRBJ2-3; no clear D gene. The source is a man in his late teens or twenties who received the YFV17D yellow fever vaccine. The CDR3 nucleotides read TGTGCCAGCAGCACATACTTAAGCACAGATACGCAGTATTTT. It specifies CASSTYLSTDTQYF.